This T cell receptor (beta chain) derives from a study of cytomegalovirus exposure and HLA in healthy donors. 13 Jbeta primers and 60 Vbeta primers were used for the PCR. The protocol was immunoSEQ multiplex PCR, while the TCRdb copy is restricted to in-frame clones and leaves out a portion. Of some 130,000 clones in the sample, 65% to 80% were seen once. The CDR3 is 13 amino acids. V dropped 7 bases and J dropped 0 bases, with 9 bases sitting between them. Germline CDR1 reads MNHNS; CDR2 reads SASEGT. The receptor was derived from a male donor in good health and CMV-seropositive. The gene calls are TRBV6-1 and TRBJ1-2, with D maybe TRBD1 (5 bases). The specimen sequenced was PBMCs. The CDR3 region is CASKRQSNYGYTF. For the CDR3, the DNA is TGTGCCAGCAAGAGACAGTCTAACTATGGCTACACCTTC.